This TCR beta chain emerged from a study of blood T cells in healthy people across ages. A J-beta primer mix and a sample-barcoded 5' primer were used in a second PCR of roughly 7 to 12 cycles. Template switching added a 12-random-nucleotide identifier to every cDNA molecule. Each CDR3 protein gets one entry after TCRdb re-called the 5' RACE reads with MiXCR. The data hold 1,300,000 or so distinct CDR3 sequences, with 59% observed a single time. V was trimmed by 10 bases and J by 8 bases, leaving 18 bases between them. The CDR3 is 13 amino acids. Germline V gene data show CDR1 as SEHNR and CDR2 as FQNEAQ (reference sequence).

This clonotype was sampled from a young man in good health. This chain links TRBV7-9 with TRBJ2-1, with D possibly being TRBD2 (6 bases). Sequencing was done on a sample of blood. The CDR3 here is CATSGTDMDEQFF. DNA for the CDR3: TGTGCCACTTCCGGGACTGACATGGATGAGCAGTTCTTC. Using reference TRBV7-9 and TRBJ2-1 for the parts outside the CDR3, the full variable domain is DTGVSQNPRHKITKRGQNVTFRCDPISEHNRLYWYRQTLGQGPEFLTYFQNEAQLEKSRLLSDRFSAERPKGSFSTLEIQRTEQGDSAMYLCATSGTDMDEQFFGPGTRLTVL.